This is a list of T cell receptor beta chains from one sample in a study of PD-1 blockade in classical Hodgkin lymphoma. The method was immunoSEQ multiplex PCR; TCRdb's version includes in-frame clones alone and lacks a portion of them. Of 120,000 to 150,000 clones in the sample, 78% were seen once. This specimen consisted of peripheral blood mononuclear cells (PBMCs), obtained before the second cycle of nivolumab. These receptors were collected from a human donor with classical Hodgkin lymphoma. Each CDR3 is given with its conserved first and last residue. Fields, in order: V gene, J gene, CDR3 protein.

v_call: TRBV7-3
j_call: TRBJ2-3
cdr3_aa: CASSLMSGGSDTQYF

v_call: TRBV19
j_call: TRBJ1-1
cdr3_aa: CASSIALGWGRAFF

v_call: TRBV6-5
j_call: TRBJ2-2
cdr3_aa: CASASTGANTGELFF

v_call: TRBV19
j_call: TRBJ1-1
cdr3_aa: CASSTGQRNTEAFF

v_call: TRBV7-9
j_call: TRBJ2-1
cdr3_aa: CASSRNEQFF

v_call: TRBV5-1
j_call: TRBJ2-7
cdr3_aa: CASSLGWGPSYEQYF

v_call: TRBV10-3
j_call: TRBJ1-6
cdr3_aa: CAISESTYRALEYNSPLHF

v_call: TRBV9
j_call: TRBJ2-2
cdr3_aa: CASTTSGRARGNTGELFF

v_call: TRBV7-9
j_call: TRBJ2-3
cdr3_aa: CASSVSGGRHSLTDTQYF

v_call: TRBV7-6
j_call: TRBJ2-2
cdr3_aa: CASSPRTLLENTGELFF

v_call: TRBV25-1
j_call: TRBJ2-5
cdr3_aa: CASAPPGETQYF

v_call: TRBV5-6
j_call: TRBJ1-2
cdr3_aa: CASTLTGGGIRGYTF

v_call: TRBV19
j_call: TRBJ2-5
cdr3_aa: CASSRDREETQYF

v_call: TRBV11-2
j_call: TRBJ1-5
cdr3_aa: CASSLERGQPQHF

v_call: TRBV7-9
j_call: TRBJ2-1
cdr3_aa: CASSPRLAGGPYEQFF

v_call: TRBV28
j_call: TRBJ2-7
cdr3_aa: CASSKPGQGYEQYF

v_call: TRBV19
j_call: TRBJ1-5
cdr3_aa: CASSIAERRGNQPQHF

v_call: TRBV30
j_call: TRBJ2-1
cdr3_aa: CAWRDSGRASEQFF

v_call: TRBV5-4
j_call: TRBJ2-3
cdr3_aa: CASSLGASGRRDTQYF

v_call: TRBV4-1
j_call: TRBJ1-5
cdr3_aa: CASSQDRSNQPQHF

v_call: TRBV7-2
j_call: TRBJ2-7
cdr3_aa: CASSAYAGGLFEQYF

v_call: TRBV21-1
j_call: TRBJ2-7
cdr3_aa: CASSTLAGVYYEQYF

v_call: TRBV7-3
j_call: TRBJ2-7
cdr3_aa: CASSLTGTSGYEQYF

v_call: TRBV25-1
j_call: TRBJ1-2
cdr3_aa: CASWSEYGYTF

v_call: TRBV6-5
j_call: TRBJ2-7
cdr3_aa: CASSSRPGTAYEQYF

v_call: TRBV6-4
j_call: TRBJ1-1
cdr3_aa: CASSGQRNTEAFF

v_call: TRBV5-6
j_call: TRBJ2-1
cdr3_aa: CASSLGGGLREQFF

v_call: TRBV18
j_call: TRBJ1-2
cdr3_aa: CASSPNRGHRGYTF

v_call: TRBV7-9
j_call: TRBJ1-6
cdr3_aa: CASSFVEENSPLHF

v_call: TRBV7-2
j_call: TRBJ2-7
cdr3_aa: CASTQGTGGYEQYF

v_call: TRBV2
j_call: TRBJ1-3
cdr3_aa: CATTPDISGNTIYF

v_call: TRBV6-5
j_call: TRBJ2-2
cdr3_aa: CASSRDREAGELFF

v_call: TRBV5-8
j_call: TRBJ1-4
cdr3_aa: CASSLDRHFNEKLFF

v_call: TRBV5-4
j_call: TRBJ2-5
cdr3_aa: CASSQQNFGETQYF

v_call: TRBV11-2
j_call: TRBJ2-1
cdr3_aa: CASSLSRTSGGPMQFF

v_call: TRBV25-1
j_call: TRBJ1-5
cdr3_aa: CASSELRDMGDQPQHF

v_call: TRBV7-2
j_call: TRBJ1-4
cdr3_aa: CASSLRNRLAEKLFF

v_call: TRBV19
j_call: TRBJ1-1
cdr3_aa: CASHFRMANTEAFF

v_call: TRBV4-1
j_call: TRBJ2-1
cdr3_aa: CASSQDGIGGRGNEQFF

v_call: TRBV5-4
j_call: TRBJ1-2
cdr3_aa: CASSLGHLNYGYTF

v_call: TRBV7-6
j_call: TRBJ1-2
cdr3_aa: CASSPPGGGYGYTF

v_call: TRBV6-4
j_call: TRBJ2-7
cdr3_aa: CASSRDSEAYEQYF

v_call: TRBV13
j_call: TRBJ1-4
cdr3_aa: CASSPRQGAVEKLFF

v_call: TRBV5-1
j_call: TRBJ2-7
cdr3_aa: CASSLLPGQVQVRTYEQYF

v_call: TRBV28
j_call: TRBJ1-6
cdr3_aa: CASTFGTLGDSPLHF

v_call: TRBV2
j_call: TRBJ2-5
cdr3_aa: CASSGETGLETQYF

v_call: TRBV7-2
j_call: TRBJ1-3
cdr3_aa: CASSLALGQVYSGNTIYF

v_call: TRBV21-1
j_call: TRBJ2-2
cdr3_aa: CASSKSEEGAWEDTGELFF

v_call: TRBV10-3
j_call: TRBJ1-6
cdr3_aa: CAIRPAGQLNSPLHF

v_call: TRBV7-3
j_call: TRBJ2-5
cdr3_aa: CASRWGLSETQYF